This T cell receptor (beta chain) derives from a study of blood T cell repertoires in COVID-19. In the study overall: PBMCs, B-cell-depleted T cells, or T cells were the source of the cDNA or gDNA that made up the material.

Using immunoSEQ multiplex PCR, the repertoire was profiled, and TCRdb retains in-frame clones only, with some absent. Altogether 150,000 to 200,000 clones are present, over 85% being singletons, with the ten largest covering over 15%. The sequence was obtained from a man between 60 and 75 years old with active or convalescent COVID-19. The specimen was peripheral blood.

CDR3 residues: CASLGRGYYGYTF. The CDR3 coding sequence is TGTGCCAGCCTAGGTAGAGGTTACTATGGCTACACCTTC. The chain links TRBV6-5 to TRBJ1-2; D remains unclear. The germline V gene encodes CDR1 MNHEY and CDR2 SVGAGI. The ends were cut back, 8 bases at V and 3 bases at J, with 13 bases in the middle. This CDR3 is 13 amino acids long.